The rows below give T cell receptor beta chains drawn from one sample of a study of blood T cell repertoires in COVID-19. The table came from immunoSEQ multiplex PCR; TCRdb's copy has only in-frame clones and leaves some out. The table includes roughly 150,000 clones, 80% to 90% detected once. The source material was peripheral blood. The source is a woman older than 75 with acute or convalescent COVID-19. Each CDR3 is given with its conserved first and last residue. A D gene is named only where the DNA matches it firmly.

TRBV5-1	TRBJ2-1	NA	CASSGIALNEQFF
TRBV18	TRBJ1-3	NA	CASSSDAPGSSGNTIYF
TRBV9	TRBJ2-1	NA	CASSVDVGVTVHEQFF
TRBV6-1	TRBJ2-3	TRBD2	CASSEFWRGATDTQYF
TRBV6-1	TRBJ1-2	NA	CASSGAGTTANYGYTF
TRBV27	TRBJ2-2	NA	CASSPLARRTGELFF
TRBV7-6	TRBJ2-7	NA	CASSSRPGSYEQYF
TRBV19	TRBJ1-1	NA	CASRDQGRGGTEAFF
TRBV29-1	TRBJ1-4	NA	CSVESGGAFNEKLFF
TRBV7-9	TRBJ1-2	NA	CASSFSSGTTIKYGYTF